The source of this T cell receptor beta chain is a study of T cells in narcolepsy. Background on the study: Donors had narcolepsy type 1 or type 2, or were healthy controls. Study conclusions and caveats: In some patient and control memory CD4+ samples, autoreactive clones were absent.

The method was immunoSEQ multiplex PCR; TCRdb's version includes in-frame clones alone and lacks a portion of them. The sample yields around 35,000 clones, 65% to 85% seen once. Germline CDR1 and CDR2: MNHNY and SVGAGI (reference sequence). V was cut by 2 bases and J by 5 bases, with 15 bases left in between. This CDR3 is 15 amino acids long. This clone was seen a single time. Antigen unknown. Sequencing input: memory (CD45RA-) CD4+ T cells from blood. The receptor's source is a human donor in good health. The rearrangement links TRBV6-6 to TRBJ1-2, with D perhaps TRBD1 (5 bases). The CDR3 DNA is TGTGCCAGCAGTTACGACCAGGGATGGATGTATGGCTACACCTTC. It codes for CASSYDQGWMYGYTF.